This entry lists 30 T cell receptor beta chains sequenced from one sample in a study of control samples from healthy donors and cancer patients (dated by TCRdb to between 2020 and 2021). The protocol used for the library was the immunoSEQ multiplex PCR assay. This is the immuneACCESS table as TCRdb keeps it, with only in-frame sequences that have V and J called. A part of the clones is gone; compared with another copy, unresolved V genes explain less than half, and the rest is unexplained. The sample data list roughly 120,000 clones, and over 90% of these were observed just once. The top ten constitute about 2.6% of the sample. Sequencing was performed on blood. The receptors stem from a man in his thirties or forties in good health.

The CDR3 nucleotides are TGTGCCAGCAGTGATTGGGGGGGCGCCTCCTACGAGCAGTACGTC. The encoded protein is CASSDWGGASYEQYV. The chain has TRBV6-1 and TRBJ2-7, with a tentative D call TRBD2 (7 bases). Germline V CDR1 and CDR2: MNHNS, SASEGT. This CDR3 is built from 15 residues. The ends were cut back, 3 bases at V and 0 bases at J, with 12 bases in the middle.

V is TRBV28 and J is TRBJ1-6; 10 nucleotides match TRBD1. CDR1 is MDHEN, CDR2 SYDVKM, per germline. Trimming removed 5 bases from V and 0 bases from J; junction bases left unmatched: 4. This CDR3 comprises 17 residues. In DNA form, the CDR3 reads TGTGCCAGCAGTCCGGGACAGGGGAGCTCCTATAATTCACCCCTCCACTTT. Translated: CASSPGQGSSYNSPLHF.

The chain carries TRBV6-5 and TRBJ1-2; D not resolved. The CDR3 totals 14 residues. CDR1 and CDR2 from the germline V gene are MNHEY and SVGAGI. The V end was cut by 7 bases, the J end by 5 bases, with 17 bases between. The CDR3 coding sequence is TGTGCCAGCACCCCCGGCAGGAACGCTTATGGCTACACCTTC. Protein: CASTPGRNAYGYTF.

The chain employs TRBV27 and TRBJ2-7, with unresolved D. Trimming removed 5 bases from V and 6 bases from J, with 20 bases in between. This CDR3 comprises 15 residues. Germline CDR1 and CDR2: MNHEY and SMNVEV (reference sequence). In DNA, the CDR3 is TGTGCCAGCAGTCCCACGTGGGCCGAATCTCGCGAGCAGTACTTC. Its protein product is CASSPTWAESREQYF.

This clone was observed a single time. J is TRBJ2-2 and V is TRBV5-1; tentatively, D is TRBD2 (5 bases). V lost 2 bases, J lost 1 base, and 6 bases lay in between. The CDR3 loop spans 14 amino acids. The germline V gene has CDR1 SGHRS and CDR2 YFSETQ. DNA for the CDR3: TGCGCCAGCAGCTTAGAGGGGAACACCGGGGAGCTGTTTTTT. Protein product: CASSLEGNTGELFF.

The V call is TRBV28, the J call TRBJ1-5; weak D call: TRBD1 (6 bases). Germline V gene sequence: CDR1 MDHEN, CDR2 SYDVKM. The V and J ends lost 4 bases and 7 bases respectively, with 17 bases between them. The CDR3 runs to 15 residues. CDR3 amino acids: CASSSWGGGRQPQHF. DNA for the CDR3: TGTGCCAGCAGTTCCTGGGGGGGCGGGCGCCAGCCCCAGCATTTT. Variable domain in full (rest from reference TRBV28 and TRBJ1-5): DVKVTQSSRYLVKRTGEKVFLECVQDMDHENMFWYRQDPGLGLRLIYFSYDVKMKEKGDIPEGYSVSREKKERFSLILESASTNQTSMYLCASSSWGGGRQPQHFGDGTRLSIL.

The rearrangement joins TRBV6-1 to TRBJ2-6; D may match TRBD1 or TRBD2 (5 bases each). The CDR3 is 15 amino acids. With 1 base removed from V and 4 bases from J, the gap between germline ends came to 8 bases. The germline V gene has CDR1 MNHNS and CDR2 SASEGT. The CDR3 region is CASSEGGSGANVLTF. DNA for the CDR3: TGTGCCAGCAGTGAAGGGGGGTCCGGGGCCAACGTCCTGACTTTC.

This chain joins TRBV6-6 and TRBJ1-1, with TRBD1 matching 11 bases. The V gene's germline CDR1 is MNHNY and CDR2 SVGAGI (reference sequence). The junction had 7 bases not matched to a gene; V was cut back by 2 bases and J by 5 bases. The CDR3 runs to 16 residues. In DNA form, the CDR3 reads TGTGCCAGCAGTTACCCGGGACAGGGGGTAGGGACTGAAGCTTTCTTT. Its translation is CASSYPGQGVGTEAFF.

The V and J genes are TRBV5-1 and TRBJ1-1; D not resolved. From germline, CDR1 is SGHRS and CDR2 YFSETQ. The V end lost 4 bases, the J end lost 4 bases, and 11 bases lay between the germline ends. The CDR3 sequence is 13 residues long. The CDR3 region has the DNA TGCGCCAGCAGCCCGTGCTGTCGCACTGAAGCTTTCTTT. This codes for CASSPCCRTEAFF.

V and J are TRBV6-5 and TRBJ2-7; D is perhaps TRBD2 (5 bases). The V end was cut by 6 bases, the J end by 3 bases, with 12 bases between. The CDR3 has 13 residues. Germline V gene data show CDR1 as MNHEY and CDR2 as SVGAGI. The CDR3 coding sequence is TGTGCCAGCAGCCGCGGACGGGACTACGAGCAGTACTTC. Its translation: CASSRGRDYEQYF.

The CDR3 bases are TGTGCCAGCAGCTTGGGTGAGACAGGGTTCTATGGCTACACCTTC. As protein: CASSLGETGFYGYTF. The chain recombines TRBV5-4 with TRBJ1-2; 7 bases are shared with TRBD1. After removal of 0 bases from V and 4 bases from J, the junction contained 6 bases not matched to a gene. The V gene's germline CDR1 is SGHNT and CDR2 YYREEE (reference sequence). This CDR3 comprises 15 residues.

The CDR3 DNA is TGTGCCAGCAGCTTAGCTCCCGACTGGGGCTACACCTTC. Its translation is CASSLAPDWGYTF. The V call is TRBV7-8, the J call TRBJ1-2; no clear D gene. V was cut by 0 bases and J by 8 bases, with 10 bases left in between. The length of the CDR3 is 13 residues. In germline, CDR1 is SGHVS, CDR2 FQNEAQ.

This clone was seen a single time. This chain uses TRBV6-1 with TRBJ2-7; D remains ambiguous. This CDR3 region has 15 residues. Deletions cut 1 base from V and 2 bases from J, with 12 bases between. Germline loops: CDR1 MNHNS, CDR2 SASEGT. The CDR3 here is CASSEVGLLPYEQYF. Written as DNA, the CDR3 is TGTGCCAGCAGTGAAGTTGGGCTACTACCCTACGAGCAGTACTTC.

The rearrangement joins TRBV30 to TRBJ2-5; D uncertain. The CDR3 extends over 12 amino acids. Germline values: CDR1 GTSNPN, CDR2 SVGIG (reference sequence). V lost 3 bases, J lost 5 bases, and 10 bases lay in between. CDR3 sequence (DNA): TGTGCCTGGAGAGTGGTTCAGGAGACCCAGTACTTC. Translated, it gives CAWRVVQETQYF.

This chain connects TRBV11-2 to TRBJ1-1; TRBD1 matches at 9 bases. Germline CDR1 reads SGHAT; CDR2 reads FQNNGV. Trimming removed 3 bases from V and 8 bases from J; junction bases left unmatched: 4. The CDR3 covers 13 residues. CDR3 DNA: TGTGCCAGCAGCTTCGGGACAGGGATAGAAGCTTTCTTT. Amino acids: CASSFGTGIEAFF.

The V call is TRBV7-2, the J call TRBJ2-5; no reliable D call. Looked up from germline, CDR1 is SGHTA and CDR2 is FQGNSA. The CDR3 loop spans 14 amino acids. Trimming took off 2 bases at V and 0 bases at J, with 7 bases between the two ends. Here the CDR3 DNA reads TGTGCCAGCAGCTTAAGAATGTACCAAGAGACCCAGTACTTC. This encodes CASSLRMYQETQYF.

CDR3 sequence reads: CASSQDRQASYEQYF. The CDR3 bases are TGCGCCAGCAGCCAAGATCGACAGGCCTCCTACGAGCAGTACTTC. The chain joins TRBV4-1 to TRBJ2-7, with D possibly TRBD1 on 6 matching bases. CDR3 size: 15 residues. Per germline, CDR1 MGHRA and CDR2 YSYEKL. V dropped 0 bases and J dropped 0 bases, with 9 bases sitting between them.

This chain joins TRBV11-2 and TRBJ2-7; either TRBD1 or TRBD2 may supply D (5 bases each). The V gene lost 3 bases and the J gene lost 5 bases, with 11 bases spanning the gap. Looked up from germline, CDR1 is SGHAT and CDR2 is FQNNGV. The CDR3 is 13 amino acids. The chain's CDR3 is CASSLRGKNEQYV. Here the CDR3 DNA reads TGTGCCAGCAGCTTGAGGGGTAAAAACGAGCAGTACGTC.

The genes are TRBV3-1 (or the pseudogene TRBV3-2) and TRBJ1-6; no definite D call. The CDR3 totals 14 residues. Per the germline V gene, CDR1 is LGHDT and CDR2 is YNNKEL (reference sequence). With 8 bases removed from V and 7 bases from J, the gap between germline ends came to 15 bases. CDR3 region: CASGRRGYNSPLHF. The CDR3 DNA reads TGTGCCAGCGGAAGACGAGGGTACAATTCACCCCTCCACTTT.

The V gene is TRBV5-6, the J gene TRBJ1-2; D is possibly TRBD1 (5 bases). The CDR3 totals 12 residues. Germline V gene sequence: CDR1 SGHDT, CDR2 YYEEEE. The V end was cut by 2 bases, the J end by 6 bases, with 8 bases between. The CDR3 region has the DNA TGTGCCAGCAGCTTCCAGGGTGATGGCTACACCTTC. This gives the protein CASSFQGDGYTF. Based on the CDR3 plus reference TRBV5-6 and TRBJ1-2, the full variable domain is DAGVTQSPTHLIKTRGQQVTLRCSPKSGHDTVSWYQQALGQGPQFIFQYYEEEERQRGNFPDRFSGHQFPNYSSELNVNALLLGDSALYLCASSFQGDGYTFGSGTRLTVV.

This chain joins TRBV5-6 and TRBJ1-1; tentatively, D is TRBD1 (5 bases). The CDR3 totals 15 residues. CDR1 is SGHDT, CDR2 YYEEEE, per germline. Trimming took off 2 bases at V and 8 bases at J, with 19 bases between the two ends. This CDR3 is CASSFNRNRLTEAFF. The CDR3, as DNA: TGTGCCAGCAGCTTCAACCGGAACAGGTTAACGGAAGCTTTCTTT. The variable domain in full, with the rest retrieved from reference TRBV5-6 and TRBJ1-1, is DAGVTQSPTHLIKTRGQQVTLRCSPKSGHDTVSWYQQALGQGPQFIFQYYEEEERQRGNFPDRFSGHQFPNYSSELNVNALLLGDSALYLCASSFNRNRLTEAFFGQGTRLTVV.

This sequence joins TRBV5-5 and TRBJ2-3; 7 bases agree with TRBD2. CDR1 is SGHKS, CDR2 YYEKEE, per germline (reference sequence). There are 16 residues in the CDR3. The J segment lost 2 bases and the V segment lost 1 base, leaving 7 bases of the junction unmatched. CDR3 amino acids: CASSLSGTDLTDTQYF. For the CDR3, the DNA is TGTGCCAGCAGCTTGAGCGGGACTGACCTCACAGATACGCAGTATTTT. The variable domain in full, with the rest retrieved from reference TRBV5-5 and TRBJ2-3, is DAGVTQSPTHLIKTRGQQVTLRCSPISGHKSVSWYQQVLGQGPQFIFQYYEKEERGRGNFPDRFSARQFPNYSSELNVNALLLGDSALYLCASSLSGTDLTDTQYFGPGTRLTVL.

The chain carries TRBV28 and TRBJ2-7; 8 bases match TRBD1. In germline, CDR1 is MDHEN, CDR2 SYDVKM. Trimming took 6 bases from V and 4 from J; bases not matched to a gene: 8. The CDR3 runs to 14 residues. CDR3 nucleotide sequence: TGTGCCAGCAGCCGACAGGGGAACCTGTACGAGCAGTACTTC. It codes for CASSRQGNLYEQYF.

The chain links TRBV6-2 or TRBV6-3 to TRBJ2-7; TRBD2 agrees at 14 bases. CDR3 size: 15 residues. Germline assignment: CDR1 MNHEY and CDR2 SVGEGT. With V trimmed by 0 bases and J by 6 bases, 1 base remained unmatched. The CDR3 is CASSYSGLAGVEQYF. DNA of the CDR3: TGTGCCAGCAGTTACTCGGGACTAGCGGGGGTCGAGCAGTACTTC.

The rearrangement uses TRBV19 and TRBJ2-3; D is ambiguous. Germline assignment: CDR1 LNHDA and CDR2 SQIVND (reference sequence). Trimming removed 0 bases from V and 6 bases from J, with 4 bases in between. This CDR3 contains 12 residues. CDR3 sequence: CASSIDVDTQYF. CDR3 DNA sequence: TGTGCCAGTAGTATAGACGTGGATACGCAGTATTTT.

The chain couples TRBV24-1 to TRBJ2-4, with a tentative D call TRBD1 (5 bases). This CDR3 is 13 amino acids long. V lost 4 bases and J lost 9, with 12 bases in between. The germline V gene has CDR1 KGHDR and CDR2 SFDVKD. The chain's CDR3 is CATSDPGYGIQYF. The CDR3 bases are TGTGCCACCAGTGACCCAGGGTATGGCATTCAGTACTTC.

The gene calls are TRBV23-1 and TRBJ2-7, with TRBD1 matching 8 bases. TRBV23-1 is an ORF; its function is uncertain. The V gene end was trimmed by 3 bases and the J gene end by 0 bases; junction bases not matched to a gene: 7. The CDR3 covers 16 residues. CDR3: CASSHPTGGISYEQYF. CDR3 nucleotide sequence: TGCGCCAGCAGTCACCCAACAGGGGGTATCTCCTACGAGCAGTACTTC.

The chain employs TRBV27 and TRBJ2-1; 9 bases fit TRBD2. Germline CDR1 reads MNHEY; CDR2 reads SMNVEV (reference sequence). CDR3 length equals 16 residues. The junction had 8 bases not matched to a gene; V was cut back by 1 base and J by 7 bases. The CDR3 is CASSLWGGGAENEQFF. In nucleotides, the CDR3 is TGTGCCAGCAGTTTATGGGGCGGGGGGGCCGAGAATGAGCAGTTCTTC.

The DNA for the CDR3 is TGTGCCAGCAGTGCCCGGGGACCGGGTGAAAACAAAAACATTCAGTACTTC. This encodes CASSARGPGENKNIQYF. The chain links TRBV2 to TRBJ2-4; D may be TRBD1 or TRBD2 (5 bases each). In germline, CDR1 is SNHLY, CDR2 FYNNEI. V lost 4 bases, J lost 3 bases, and 19 bases lay in between. The CDR3 is made up of 17 amino acids.

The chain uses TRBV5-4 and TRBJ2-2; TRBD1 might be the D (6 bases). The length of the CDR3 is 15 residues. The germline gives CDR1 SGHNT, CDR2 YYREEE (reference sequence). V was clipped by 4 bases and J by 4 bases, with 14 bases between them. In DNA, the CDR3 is TGTGCCAGCAGCACCCAACAGGGTCTCACCGGGGAGCTGTTTTTT. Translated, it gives CASSTQQGLTGELFF.